A single sample gave rise to the 27 T cell receptor beta chains below, sequenced in a study of glioma-infiltrating T cells. TCR alpha and beta CDR3 regions were amplified from RNA using iRepertoire nested multiplex PCR. One entry per CDR3 protein results from TCRdb running MiXCR on the multiplex PCR reads. Of approximately 88,000 distinct CDR3 sequences listed, 23% are singletons. Sequenced input: glioma tissue, nonneoplastic brain tissue, or PBMCs (not recorded which). These receptor sequences come from a human donor with low-grade glioma or glioblastoma, undergoing nonglioma brain surgery, or in good health (not recorded which).

The sample holds many counts of this clonotype. The rearrangement joins TRBV7-8 to TRBJ2-3, with D possibly being TRBD2 (5 bases). The CDR3 has 10 amino acids. Germline V gene data show CDR1 as SGHVS and CDR2 as FQNEAQ. Trimming pared 8 bases from V and 7 bases from J, leaving 7 bases between. In DNA form, the CDR3 reads TGTGCCAGCTCCGGGAATACGCAGTATTTT. It translates to CASSGNTQYF.

This clonotype was seen more than once but under ten times. V and J are TRBV19 and TRBJ2-1, with D possibly matching TRBD2 (7 bases). This CDR3 has 12 residues. V lost 9 bases to trimming and J lost 9 bases, with 15 bases between them. Looked up from germline, CDR1 is LNHDA and CDR2 is SQIVND (reference sequence). This chain's CDR3 is CASKQGGGEQFF. In DNA form, the CDR3 reads TGTGCCAGCAAACAGGGAGGGGGTGAGCAGTTCTTC.

This clonotype occurred many times. V is TRBV6-1 and J is TRBJ2-7, with a possible D match to TRBD2 (6 bases). V lost 5 bases and J 3 bases, leaving 14 bases between the germline ends. Germline CDR1 is MNHNS and CDR2 is SASEGT. The CDR3 extends over 14 amino acids. CDR3 residues: CASSSTGVNYEQYF. In DNA form, the CDR3 reads TGTGCCAGCAGTTCTACGGGAGTTAACTACGAGCAGTACTTC.

The J gene is TRBJ2-1, the V gene TRBV9, with D maybe TRBD2 (6 bases). This CDR3 spans 16 amino acids. The ends were cut back, 0 bases at V and 8 bases at J, with 18 bases in the middle. Germline loops: CDR1 SGDLS, CDR2 YYNGEE. The CDR3 here is CASSVEPTRNNDEQFF. The CDR3 DNA reads as TGTGCCAGCAGCGTAGAACCGACTAGGAACAACGATGAGCAGTTCTTC. The full variable domain, completed using reference TRBV9 and TRBJ2-1, is DSGVTQTPKHLITATGQRVTLRCSPRSGDLSVYWYQQSLDQGLQFLIQYYNGEERAKGNILERFSAQQFPDLHSELNLSSLELGDSALYFCASSVEPTRNNDEQFFGPGTRLTVL.

This clonotype was observed many times. This chain connects TRBV5-1 to TRBJ2-3; TRBD2 matches 10 bases. Germline V lookup: CDR1 SGHRS, CDR2 YFSETQ. Trimming took 0 bases from V and 1 from J; bases not matched to a gene: 2. This CDR3 comprises 16 residues. This CDR3 reads CASSLVLAGGTDTQYF. The CDR3 nucleotides read TGCGCCAGCAGCTTGGTGCTAGCGGGGGGCACAGATACGCAGTATTTT.

This clonotype was recorded at least ten times. This sequence joins TRBV7-8 and TRBJ1-2, with a tentative D call TRBD1 (6 bases). This CDR3 contains 12 residues. Germline loops: CDR1 SGHVS, CDR2 FQNEAQ. V was pared by 3 bases and J by 12 bases, with 14 bases between. CDR3 DNA sequence: TGTGCCAGCAGCTTCCTGAGGGGGACGAACACCTTC. Translation gives CASSFLRGTNTF.

To note about this clonotype: At one end, the junction sequence differs from germline, possibly due to a read error. The rearrangement links TRBV2 to TRBJ2-5, with D perhaps matching TRBD1 (5 bases). CDR1 SNHLY and CDR2 FYNNEI come from the germline V gene. The CDR3 sequence is 17 residues long. The CDR3 spells CASSEMGLPAGKEAQYF. As DNA, the CDR3 is TGTGCCAGCAGTGAGATGGGGCTTCCTGCAGGGAAAGAGGCCCAGTACTTC.

V gene TRBV18 combines with J gene TRBJ2-5; 7 bases match TRBD2. Germline V gene sequence: CDR1 KGHSH, CDR2 LQKENI. V was pared by 3 bases and J by 2 bases, with 3 bases of the junction left unmatched. The CDR3 is 14 residues long. This CDR3 is CASSPRTSQETQYF. In DNA form, the CDR3 reads TGTGCCAGCTCACCGCGGACTAGTCAAGAGACCCAGTACTTC.

This clonotype was observed many times. The chain carries TRBV12-3 or TRBV12-4 and TRBJ2-7; 10 bases fit TRBD1. There are 14 residues in the CDR3. Trimming removed 6 bases from V and 2 bases from J; junction bases left unmatched: 4. The CDR3: CASRGTGDTYEQYF. CDR3 nucleotides: TGTGCCAGCAGGGGGACAGGGGACACCTACGAGCAGTACTTC.

This clonotype was picked up many times. The gene calls are TRBV6-1 and TRBJ1-2, with 7 bases identical to TRBD1. Germline CDR1 MNHNS, CDR2 SASEGT. The V and J ends lost 5 bases and 8 bases, in that order; junction bases with no gene match: 8. This CDR3 has 13 amino acids. The CDR3 loop reads CASSPTGQVGYTF. In DNA, the CDR3 is TGTGCCAGCAGTCCAACAGGACAGGTCGGCTACACCTTC.

This clonotype was counted at least ten times. The rearrangement uses TRBV2 and TRBJ1-1; 8 positions agree with TRBD1. V was clipped by 5 bases and J by 5 bases; unmatched bases: 4. Germline CDR1 reads SNHLY; CDR2 reads FYNNEI. This CDR3 has 13 residues. The CDR3 protein is CASSRTGGTEAFF. The CDR3 region has the DNA TGTGCCAGCAGTCGTACAGGGGGGACTGAAGCTTTCTTT. The variable domain in full, with the rest retrieved from reference TRBV2 and TRBJ1-1, is EPEVTQTPSHQVTQMGQEVILRCVPISNHLYFYWYRQILGQKVEFLVSFYNNEISEKSEIFDDQFSVERPDGSNFTLKIRSTKLEDSAMYFCASSRTGGTEAFFGQGTRLTVV.

As regards this clonotype: Its ends do not fully match the called genes, so a read error is possible. The chain joins TRBV27 to TRBJ1-5; no reliable D call. This CDR3 has 14 residues. Germline V gene lookup returns CDR1 MNHEY and CDR2 SMNVEV (reference sequence). Here the CDR3 reads CASSPRGWGQPQHF. For the CDR3, the DNA is TGTGCCAGCAGTCCCCGGGGATGGGGTCAGCCCCAGCACTTT.

As for this clonotype: Given a much more abundant clone one base away, this may be a read error. The chain couples TRBV7-6 to TRBJ2-7; TRBD2 agrees at 8 bases. This CDR3 has 15 amino acids. The V and J ends lost 5 bases and 4 bases, in that order; junction bases with no gene match: 10. Germline CDR1 reads SGHVS; CDR2 reads FNYEAQ. The CDR3 DNA reads as TGTGCCAGCAGCCCCTTCGGCGGGAGGACATACGAGCAGTACTTC. Residues: CASSPFGGRTYEQYF.

Sample share makes this clonotype medium-sized. The chain recombines TRBV7-6 with TRBJ1-1; a possible D gene is TRBD1 (6 bases). The CDR3 consists of 16 residues. Germline V gives CDR1 SGHVS, CDR2 FNYEAQ. V was cut by 2 bases and J by 0 bases, with 13 bases left in between. The CDR3 DNA sequence: TGTGCCAGCAGCTTAACCGCCGGGGGCATGAACACTGAAGCTTTCTTT. Its protein product is CASSLTAGGMNTEAFF.

Comment on this clonotype: A much larger clone lies one base from this, so it may be a read error. This chain connects TRBV24-1 to TRBJ2-5; 8 bases match TRBD1. Germline CDR1 and CDR2: KGHDR and SFDVKD. This CDR3 contains 17 residues. Unmatched junction bases numbered 8, after V lost 1 base and J lost 2 bases. The CDR3 coding sequence is TGTGCCACCAGTGATTTTCCCGGGACAGGTATACAAGAGACCCAGTACTTC. Translation gives CATSDFPGTGIQETQYF.

Only a few counts were recorded for this clonotype. The V and J genes are TRBV29-1 and TRBJ1-1; D perhaps matches TRBD1 (6 bases). V lost 4 bases to trimming and J lost 4 bases, with 13 bases between them. CDR1 SQVTM and CDR2 ANQGSEA come from the germline V gene. The CDR3 sequence is 13 residues long. In nucleotides, the CDR3 is TGCAGCGTTGGGGAAACAGGGAGCACTGAAGCTTTCTTT. Its translation: CSVGETGSTEAFF. Complete variable domain (other parts from reference TRBV29-1 and TRBJ1-1): SAVISQKPSRDICQRGTSLTIQCQVDSQVTMMFWYRQQPGQSLTLIATANQGSEATYESGFVIDKFPISRPNLTFSTLTVSNMSPEDSSIYLCSVGETGSTEAFFGQGTRLTVV.

The chain recombines TRBV19 with TRBJ2-7; tentatively, D is TRBD2 (6 bases). Trimming shortened V by 5 bases and J by 4 bases, and 18 bases separated the two germline ends. Germline CDR1 and CDR2: LNHDA and SQIVND (reference sequence). The CDR3 loop spans 15 amino acids. CDR3 residues: CASSSAGQAGYEQYF. As DNA, the CDR3 is TGTGCCAGTAGTTCCGCGGGGCAGGCGGGATACGAGCAGTACTTC.

The chain couples TRBV19 to TRBJ2-1; 7 positions agree with TRBD1. The V and J ends lost 5 bases and 3 bases, in that order; junction bases with no gene match: 10. The CDR3 extends over 16 amino acids. Germline loops: CDR1 LNHDA, CDR2 SQIVND (reference sequence). CDR3 sequence: CASSPQDRAIYNEQFF. As DNA, the CDR3 is TGTGCCAGTAGTCCCCAAGACAGGGCAATCTACAATGAGCAGTTCTTC.

This clonotype was seen ten or more times. V gene TRBV6-1 combines with J gene TRBJ2-7, with D possibly TRBD2 on 6 matching bases. CDR1 is MNHNS, CDR2 SASEGT, per germline. V was pared by 8 bases and J by 4 bases, with 15 bases between. The length of the CDR3 is 13 residues. The CDR3 nucleotides read TGTGCCAGCTTGGGAGGTCTCCCTTACGAGCAGTACTTC. It translates to CASLGGLPYEQYF.

Turning to this clonotype: A much bigger clone sits one base away, suggesting this may be a read error. V is TRBV15 and J is TRBJ2-2; possible D gene TRBD1, 6 bases. Germline V gene data show CDR1 as LNHNV and CDR2 as YYDKDF (reference sequence). The CDR3 sequence is 17 residues long. CDR3 DNA sequence: TGTGCCATCAGCAGAGACCCCCCGACAGGGAACACCGGGGAGCTGTTTTTT. Translating gives CAISRDPPTGNTGELFF. The whole variable domain, filled in from reference TRBV15 and TRBJ2-2, reads DAMVIQNPRYQVTQFGKPVTLSCSQTLNHNVMYWYQQKSSQAPKLLFHYYDKDFNNEADTPDNFQSRRPNTSFCFLDIRSPGLGDTAMYLCAISRDPPTGNTGELFFGEGSRLTVL.

On this clonotype: Germline is not matched at one junction end, which may reflect a read error. The gene calls are TRBV6-5 and TRBJ2-7; 11 bases match TRBD1. The CDR3 has 13 amino acids. Germline assignment: CDR1 MNHEY and CDR2 SVGAGI. CDR3 bases: TGTGCCAGCAGTCGGGACAGGGGGTACGAGCGGTACTTC. As protein: CASSRDRGYERYF.

This clonotype has ten or more counts. CDR3 nucleotides: TGTGCCAGCAGCTTTGGGGGCACAGATACGCAGTATTTT. This gives the protein CASSFGGTDTQYF. The V call is TRBV7-2, the J call TRBJ2-3; no clear D. The ends were cut back, 3 bases at V and 1 base at J, with 5 bases in the middle. Germline assignment: CDR1 SGHTA and CDR2 FQGNSA. The CDR3 is 13 residues long.

In this sample, this clonotype turned up many times. The chain joins TRBV6-1 to TRBJ2-2; TRBD1 is a possible D gene (6 bases). Per germline, CDR1 MNHNS and CDR2 SASEGT. Between the trimmed V and J ends, which lost 5 bases and 6 bases, there was a span of 16 bases. The CDR3 has 15 amino acids. CDR3: CASSYTWTAAGELFF. DNA for the CDR3: TGTGCCAGCAGTTATACATGGACAGCGGCCGGGGAGCTGTTTTTT.

This clonotype was found many times. The rearrangement links TRBV11-2 to TRBJ2-5; D is uncertain. Germline assignment: CDR1 SGHAT and CDR2 FQNNGV. CDR3 length: 14 residues. V was shortened by 4 bases and J by 5 bases, with 14 bases between the two germline ends. CDR3 sequence: CASSYGRQAETQYF. CDR3 DNA sequence: TGTGCCAGCAGCTACGGTCGGCAGGCCGAGACCCAGTACTTC.

This clonotype was observed many times. The V and J genes are TRBV2 and TRBJ2-3, with 7 bases identical to TRBD2. The CDR3 runs 14 residues. Germline V gene data show CDR1 as SNHLY and CDR2 as FYNNEI. V was pared by 1 base and J by 6 bases, with 4 bases of the junction left unmatched. The DNA of the CDR3 is TGTGCCAGCAGTGAAGGTCGGGGAGGGGATACGCAGTATTTT. It translates to CASSEGRGGDTQYF.

As regards this clonotype: An end of the junction differs from the germline gene, which may be a read error. The chain combines TRBV5-1 with TRBJ1-1; TRBD1 is a possible D gene (5 bases). This CDR3 is 14 amino acids long. Germline V gene sequence: CDR1 SGHRS, CDR2 YFSETQ. The CDR3 protein is CASSLAGTNTEDFF. CDR3 sequence (DNA): TGCGCCAGCAGCTTGGCCGGGACGAACACTGAAGATTTCTTT.

This clonotype was picked up many times. The gene calls are TRBV27 and TRBJ1-5; D not certain. Germline-derived CDR1 and CDR2 are MNHEY and SMNVEV (reference sequence). V was trimmed by 7 bases and J by 0 bases, leaving 13 bases between them. The CDR3 has 15 residues. The CDR3 loop reads CASNRIGNSNQPQHF. The CDR3 nucleotides read TGTGCCAGCAATCGGATTGGAAATAGCAATCAGCCCCAGCATTTT.